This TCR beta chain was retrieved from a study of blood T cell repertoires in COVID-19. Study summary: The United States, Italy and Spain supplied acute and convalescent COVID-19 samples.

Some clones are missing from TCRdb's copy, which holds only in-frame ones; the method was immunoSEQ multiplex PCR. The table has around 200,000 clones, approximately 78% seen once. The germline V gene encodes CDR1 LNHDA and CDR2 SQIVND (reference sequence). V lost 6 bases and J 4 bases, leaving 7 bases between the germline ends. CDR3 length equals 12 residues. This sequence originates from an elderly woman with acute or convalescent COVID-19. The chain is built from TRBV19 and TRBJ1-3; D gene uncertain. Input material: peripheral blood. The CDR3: CASSTPGNTIYF. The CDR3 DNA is TGTGCCAGTAGCACTCCGGGAAACACCATATATTTT.